Sequencing of this TCR beta chain was carried out in a study of regulatory dendritic cells for organ transplantation. This clone has only a few counts. Its antigen remains unknown. General study points: Naive T cells showed high diversity, memory cells less, memory CD8+ least.

The CDR3 runs 16 residues. Trimming cost V 3 bases and J 5 bases; bases outside gene matches: 11. Germline V gene sequence: CDR1 SGHTA, CDR2 FQGNSA. The table came from immunoSEQ multiplex PCR; TCRdb's copy has only in-frame clones and leaves some out. The repertoire holds fewer than 40,000 clones, with 85% to 90% as singletons. Sequenced material: naive CD4+ T cells from blood. This sample's subset: CD45RA+ naive T cells. This receptor was taken from a human donor in good health. This chain links TRBV7-2 with TRBJ1-2, with TRBD1 matching 8 bases. In nucleotides, the CDR3 is TGTGCCAGCAGCTTGCTGCAACACCGACAGGGGTATGGCTACACCTTC. The encoded protein is CASSLLQHRQGYGYTF.